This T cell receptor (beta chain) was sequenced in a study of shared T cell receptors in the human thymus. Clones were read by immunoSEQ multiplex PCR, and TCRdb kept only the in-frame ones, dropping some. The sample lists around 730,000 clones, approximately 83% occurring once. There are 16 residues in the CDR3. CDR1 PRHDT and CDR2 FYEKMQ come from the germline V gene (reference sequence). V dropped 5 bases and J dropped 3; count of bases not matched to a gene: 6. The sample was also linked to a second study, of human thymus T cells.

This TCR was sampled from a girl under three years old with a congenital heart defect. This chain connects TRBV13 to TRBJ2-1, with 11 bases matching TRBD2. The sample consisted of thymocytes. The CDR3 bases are TGTGCCAGCAGCGGCCCCACTAGCGGGGGCTACAATGAGCAGTTCTTC. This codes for CASSGPTSGGYNEQFF.